This T cell receptor beta chain was sequenced during a study of T cells in Graves' hyperthyroidism and ophthalmopathy. RNA transcripts served as the template for amplifying TCR beta CDR3 regions. First-round RT-PCR targeting the TCR CDR3 was performed with the HTBI primer set. TCRdb independently ran MiXCR on the multiplex PCR reads; one entry per CDR3 protein. The table shows hundreds of thousands of distinct CDR3 sequences, with more than 12% occurring only once. Trimming at V came to 3 bases and at J to 8 bases, leaving 4 bases not matched to a gene. Germline V gene lookup returns CDR1 SGDLS and CDR2 YYNGEE. The CDR3 is 13 residues long. This clonotype came up a few times.

This TCR was recovered from a woman between 50 and 59 years old with Graves' ophthalmopathy. The sample was blood. The rearrangement uses TRBV9 and TRBJ2-1; 8 bases line up with TRBD2. CDR3 in amino acids: CASSGEREYEQFF. The CDR3 DNA reads TGTGCCAGCAGCGGCGAGCGGGAGTATGAGCAGTTCTTC.